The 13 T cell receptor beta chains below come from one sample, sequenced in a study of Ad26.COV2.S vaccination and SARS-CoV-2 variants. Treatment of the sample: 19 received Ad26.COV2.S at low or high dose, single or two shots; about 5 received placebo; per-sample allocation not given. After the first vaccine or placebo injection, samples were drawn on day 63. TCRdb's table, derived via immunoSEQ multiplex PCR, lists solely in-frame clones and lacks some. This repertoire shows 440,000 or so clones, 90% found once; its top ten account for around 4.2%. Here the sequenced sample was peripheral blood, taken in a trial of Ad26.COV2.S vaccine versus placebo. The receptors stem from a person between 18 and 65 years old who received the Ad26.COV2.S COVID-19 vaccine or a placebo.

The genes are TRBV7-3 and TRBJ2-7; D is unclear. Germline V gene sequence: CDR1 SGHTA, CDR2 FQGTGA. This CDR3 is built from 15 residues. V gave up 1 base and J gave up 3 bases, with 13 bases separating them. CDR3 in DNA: TGTGCCAGCAGCTTAAAACTGTGGGAAGGCTACGAGCAGTACTTC. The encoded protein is CASSLKLWEGYEQYF. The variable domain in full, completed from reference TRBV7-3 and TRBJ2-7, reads GAGVSQTPSNKVTEKGKYVELRCDPISGHTALYWYRQSLGQGPEFLIYFQGTGAADDSGLPNDRFFAVRPEGSVSTLKIQRTERGDSAVYLCASSLKLWEGYEQYFGPGTRLTVT.

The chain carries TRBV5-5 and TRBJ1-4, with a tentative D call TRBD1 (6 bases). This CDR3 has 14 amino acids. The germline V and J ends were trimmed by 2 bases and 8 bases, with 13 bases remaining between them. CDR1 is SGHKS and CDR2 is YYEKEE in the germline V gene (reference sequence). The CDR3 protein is CASSLQGSSEKLFF. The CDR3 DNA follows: TGTGCCAGCAGCTTACAGGGTTCGAGCGAAAAACTGTTTTTT.

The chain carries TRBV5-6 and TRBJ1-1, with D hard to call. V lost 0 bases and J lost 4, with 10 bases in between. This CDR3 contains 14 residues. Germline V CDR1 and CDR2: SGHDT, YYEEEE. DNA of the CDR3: TGTGCCAGCAGCTTGGGGGTCGGGTCCACTGAAGCTTTCTTT. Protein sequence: CASSLGVGSTEAFF. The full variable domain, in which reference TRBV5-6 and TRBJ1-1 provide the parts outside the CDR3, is DAGVTQSPTHLIKTRGQQVTLRCSPKSGHDTVSWYQQALGQGPQFIFQYYEEEERQRGNFPDRFSGHQFPNYSSELNVNALLLGDSALYLCASSLGVGSTEAFFGQGTRLTVV.

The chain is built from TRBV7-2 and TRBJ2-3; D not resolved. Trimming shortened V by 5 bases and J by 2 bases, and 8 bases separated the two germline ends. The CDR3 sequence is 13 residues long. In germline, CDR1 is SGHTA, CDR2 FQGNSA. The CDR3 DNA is TGTGCCAGCAGCCCGAAAGACACAGATACGCAGTATTTT. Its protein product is CASSPKDTDTQYF.

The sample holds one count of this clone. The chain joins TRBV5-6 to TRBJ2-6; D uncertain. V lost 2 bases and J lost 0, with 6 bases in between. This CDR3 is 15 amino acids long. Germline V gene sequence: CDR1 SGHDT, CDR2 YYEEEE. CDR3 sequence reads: CASSFRFSGANVLTF. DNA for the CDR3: TGTGCCAGCAGCTTTAGGTTCTCTGGGGCCAACGTCCTGACTTTC.

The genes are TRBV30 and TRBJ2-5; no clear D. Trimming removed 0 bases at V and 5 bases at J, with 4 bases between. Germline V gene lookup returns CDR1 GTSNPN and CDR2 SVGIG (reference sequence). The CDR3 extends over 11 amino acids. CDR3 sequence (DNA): TGTGCCTGGAGTGTCGACGAGACCCAGTACTTC. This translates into CAWSVDETQYF.

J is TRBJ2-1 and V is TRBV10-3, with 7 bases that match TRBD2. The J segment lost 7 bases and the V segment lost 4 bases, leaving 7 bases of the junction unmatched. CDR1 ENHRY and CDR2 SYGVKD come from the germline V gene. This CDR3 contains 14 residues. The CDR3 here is CAISGGGVGNEQFF. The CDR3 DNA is TGTGCCATCAGTGGGGGGGGAGTGGGTAATGAGCAGTTCTTC.

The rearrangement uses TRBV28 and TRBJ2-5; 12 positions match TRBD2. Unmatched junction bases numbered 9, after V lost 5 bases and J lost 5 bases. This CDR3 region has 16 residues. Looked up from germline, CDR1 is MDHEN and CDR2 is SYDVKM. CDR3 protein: CASSTTSGRWGETQYF. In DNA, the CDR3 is TGTGCCAGCAGTACGACTAGCGGGAGATGGGGGGAGACCCAGTACTTC.

The chain's CDR3 is CASSLTRRTYEQYF. CDR3 DNA: TGTGCCAGCAGCTTGACCCGACGAACCTACGAGCAGTACTTC. The chain carries TRBV7-2 and TRBJ2-7, with D unclear. The CDR3 is 14 residues long. Trimming pared 3 bases from V and 2 bases from J, leaving 11 bases between. The V gene's germline CDR1 is SGHTA and CDR2 FQGNSA.

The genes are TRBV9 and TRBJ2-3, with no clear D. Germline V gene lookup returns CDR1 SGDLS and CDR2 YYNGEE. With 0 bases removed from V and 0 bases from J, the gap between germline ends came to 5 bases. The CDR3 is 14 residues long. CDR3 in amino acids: CASSVDRSTDTQYF. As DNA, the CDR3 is TGTGCCAGCAGCGTAGATAGGAGCACAGATACGCAGTATTTT.

The CDR3 nucleotides read TGTGCCAGCAGTTCGGGACTAGCGGGAAGGCACGAGCAGTACTTC. Translating it yields CASSSGLAGRHEQYF. This rearrangement joins TRBV28 to TRBJ2-7, with TRBD2 matching over 13 bases. The CDR3 is made up of 15 amino acids. The V and J ends lost 4 bases and 5 bases, in that order; junction bases with no gene match: 5. The V gene's germline CDR1 is MDHEN and CDR2 SYDVKM.

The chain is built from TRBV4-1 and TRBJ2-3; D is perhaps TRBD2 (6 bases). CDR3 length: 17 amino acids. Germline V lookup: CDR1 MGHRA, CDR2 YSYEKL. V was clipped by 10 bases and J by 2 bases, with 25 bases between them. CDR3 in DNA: TGCGCCACTTCGCCCACGAGGGGAGCGGGCCTCACAGATACGCAGTATTTT. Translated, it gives CATSPTRGAGLTDTQYF.

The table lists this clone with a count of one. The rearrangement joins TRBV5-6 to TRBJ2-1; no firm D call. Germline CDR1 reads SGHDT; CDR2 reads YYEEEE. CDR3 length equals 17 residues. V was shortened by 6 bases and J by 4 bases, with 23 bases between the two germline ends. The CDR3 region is CASTFRPTLRTYNEQFF. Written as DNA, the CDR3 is TGTGCCAGCACCTTCCGTCCGACACTTAGGACGTACAATGAGCAGTTCTTC.